These 6 T cell receptor beta chains were sequenced from one sample in a study of T cell repertoires in cytomegalovirus infection. Each CDR3 protein is one row after TCRdb ran MiXCR on the reads. The table lists under 850,000 distinct CDR3 sequences, roughly 35% of them singletons. Sequencing was done on a sample of PBMCs. The receptors shown here come from a human donor in good health (CMV status not recorded). Some clones in this sample may be carry-over from other donors' samples.

V and J are TRBV19 and TRBJ1-1, with no clear D. V was cut by 6 bases and J by 3 bases, with 11 bases left in between. The CDR3 loop spans 13 amino acids. In germline, CDR1 is LNHDA, CDR2 SQIVND (reference sequence). Here the CDR3 DNA reads TGTGCCAGTAGGATGGGCGCAGACACTGAAGCTTTCTTT. It encodes CASRMGADTEAFF.

The chain employs TRBV28 and TRBJ1-6; D might be TRBD1 (6 bases). CDR1 is MDHEN, CDR2 SYDVKM, per germline. V lost 7 bases, J lost 9 bases, and 16 bases lay in between. The CDR3 has 14 amino acids. CDR3 amino acids: CASIPPGGGSPLHF. CDR3 DNA: TGTGCCAGCATCCCACCGGGAGGGGGTTCACCCCTCCACTTT.

The CDR3 bases are TGTGCCAGCAGCTCAGACGACCTAACTTATAATTCACCCCTCCACTTT. Its translation is CASSSDDLTYNSPLHF. This chain joins TRBV7-4 and TRBJ1-6; no clear D gene. CDR3 length: 16 residues. Germline V gene sequence: CDR1 SGHVT, CDR2 SQSDAQ. Trimming removed 4 bases at V and 4 bases at J, with 14 bases between.

This clonotype appeared a few times. The V call is TRBV25-1, the J call TRBJ2-3; TRBD2 is a possible D gene (6 bases). CDR1 is MGHDK, CDR2 SYGVNS, per germline. V was clipped by 2 bases and J by 5 bases, with 14 bases between them. This CDR3 comprises 15 residues. The DNA of the CDR3 is TGTGCCAGCAGTGAACTCCGCGGGGTCGGAGATACGCAGTATTTT. Encoded protein: CASSELRGVGDTQYF.

This chain connects TRBV20-1 to TRBJ2-7; D assignment may be TRBD1 or TRBD2 (6 bases each). The CDR3 runs to 14 residues. Trimming removed 2 bases from V and 7 bases from J, with 18 bases in between. Germline lookup yields CDR1 DFQATT and CDR2 SNEGSKA (reference sequence). In nucleotides, the CDR3 is TGCAGTGCTAGAATTAGCGGCCAAAGGGGGGAGCAGTACTTC. It specifies CSARISGQRGEQYF.

For the CDR3, the DNA is TGTGCCAGCAGCTTGGCCGGGGACAGGGTCTACGAGCAGTACTTC. This gives the protein CASSLAGDRVYEQYF. V gene TRBV5-6 combines with J gene TRBJ2-7; 9 bases map to TRBD1. The CDR3 loop spans 15 amino acids. The germline CDR1 and CDR2 sequences are SGHDT and YYEEEE. The V gene end was trimmed by 0 bases and the J gene end by 3 bases; junction bases not matched to a gene: 4.